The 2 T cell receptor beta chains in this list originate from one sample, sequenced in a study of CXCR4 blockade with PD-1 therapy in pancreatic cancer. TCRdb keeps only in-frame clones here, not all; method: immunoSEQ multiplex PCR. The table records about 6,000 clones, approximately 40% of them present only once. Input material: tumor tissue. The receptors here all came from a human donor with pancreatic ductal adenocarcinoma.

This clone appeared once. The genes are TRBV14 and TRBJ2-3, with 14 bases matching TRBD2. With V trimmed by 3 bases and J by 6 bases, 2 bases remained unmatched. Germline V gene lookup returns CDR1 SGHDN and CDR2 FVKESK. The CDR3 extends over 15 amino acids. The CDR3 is CASSQGLAGADTQYF. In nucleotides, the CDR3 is TGTGCCAGCAGCCAGGGACTAGCGGGAGCGGATACGCAGTATTTT.

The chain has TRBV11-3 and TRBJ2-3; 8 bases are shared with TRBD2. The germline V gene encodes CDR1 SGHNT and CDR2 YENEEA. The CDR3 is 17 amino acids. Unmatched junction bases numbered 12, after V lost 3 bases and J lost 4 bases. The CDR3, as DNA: TGTGCCAGCAGCTTCTCACCCAGCGGGAGTGGGGCAGATACGCAGTATTTT. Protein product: CASSFSPSGSGADTQYF.